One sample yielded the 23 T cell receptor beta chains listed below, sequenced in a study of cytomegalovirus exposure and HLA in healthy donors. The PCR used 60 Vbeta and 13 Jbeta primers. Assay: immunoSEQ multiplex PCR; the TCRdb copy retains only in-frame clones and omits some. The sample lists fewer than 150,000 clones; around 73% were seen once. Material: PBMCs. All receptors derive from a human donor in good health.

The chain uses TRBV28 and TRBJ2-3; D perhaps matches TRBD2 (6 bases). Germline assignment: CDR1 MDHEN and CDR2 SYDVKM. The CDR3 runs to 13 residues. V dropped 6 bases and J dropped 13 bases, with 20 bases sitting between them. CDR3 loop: CASSYPGRSEKYF. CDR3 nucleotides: TGTGCCAGCAGCTACCCAGGGAGGTCAGAAAAGTATTTT.

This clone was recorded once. CDR3 loop: CASSIGVANTEAFF. The CDR3 nucleotides are TGTGCCAGCAGCATCGGGGTTGCGAACACTGAAGCTTTCTTT. This rearrangement joins TRBV13 to TRBJ1-1; the D is unclear. CDR1 is PRHDT, CDR2 FYEKMQ, per germline (reference sequence). Trimming left V 5 bases short and J 1 base short, with 11 bases between. CDR3 length equals 14 residues.

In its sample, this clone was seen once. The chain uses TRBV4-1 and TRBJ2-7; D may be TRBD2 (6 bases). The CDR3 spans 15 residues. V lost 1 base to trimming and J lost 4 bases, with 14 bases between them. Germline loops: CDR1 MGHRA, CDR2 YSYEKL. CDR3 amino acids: CASSQVMGEEYEQYF. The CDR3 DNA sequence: TGCGCCAGCAGCCAAGTTATGGGGGAGGAATACGAGCAGTACTTC.

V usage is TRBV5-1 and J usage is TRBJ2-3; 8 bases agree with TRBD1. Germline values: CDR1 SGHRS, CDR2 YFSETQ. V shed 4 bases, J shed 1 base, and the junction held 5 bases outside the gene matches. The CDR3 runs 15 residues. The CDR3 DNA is TGCGCCAGCAGCACTGGGACAGGAGGCACAGATACGCAGTATTTT. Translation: CASSTGTGGTDTQYF.

The CDR3 sequence: CASRWGSGRRVDTQYF. The DNA for the CDR3 is TGTGCCAGCAGATGGGGAAGCGGGAGAAGGGTAGATACGCAGTATTTT. The chain couples TRBV27 to TRBJ2-3, with 8 bases identical to TRBD2. CDR1 is MNHEY, CDR2 SMNVEV, per germline (reference sequence). This CDR3 has 16 amino acids. V lost 6 bases and J lost 5; bases outside the gene matches: 13.

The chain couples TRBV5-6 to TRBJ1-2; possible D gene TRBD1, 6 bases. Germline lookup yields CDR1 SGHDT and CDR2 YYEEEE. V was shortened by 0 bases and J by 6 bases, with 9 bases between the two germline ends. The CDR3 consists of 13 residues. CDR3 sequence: CASSLGQENGYTF. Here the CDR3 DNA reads TGTGCCAGCAGCTTGGGACAGGAAAATGGCTACACCTTC.

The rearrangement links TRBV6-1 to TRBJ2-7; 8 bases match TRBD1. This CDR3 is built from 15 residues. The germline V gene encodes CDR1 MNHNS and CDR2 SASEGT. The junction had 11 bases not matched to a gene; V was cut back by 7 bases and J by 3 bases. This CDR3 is CASTHRAGGDYEQYF. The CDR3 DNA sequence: TGTGCCAGCACCCACCGGGCAGGGGGCGACTACGAGCAGTACTTC.

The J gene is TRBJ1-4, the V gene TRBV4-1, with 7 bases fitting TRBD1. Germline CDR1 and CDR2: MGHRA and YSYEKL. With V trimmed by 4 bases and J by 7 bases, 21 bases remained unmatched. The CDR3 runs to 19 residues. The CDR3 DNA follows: TGCGCCAGCAGCCGCTTGACAGGGCGCCGCAATTTCGCCGCTGAAAAACTGTTTTTT. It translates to CASSRLTGRRNFAAEKLFF.

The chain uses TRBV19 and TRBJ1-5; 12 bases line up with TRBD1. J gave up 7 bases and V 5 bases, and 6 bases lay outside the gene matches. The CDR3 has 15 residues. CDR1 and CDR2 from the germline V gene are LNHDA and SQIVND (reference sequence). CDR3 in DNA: TGTGCCAGTAGTGAGGGACAGGGGGCGGAACAGCCCCAGCATTTT. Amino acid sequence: CASSEGQGAEQPQHF.

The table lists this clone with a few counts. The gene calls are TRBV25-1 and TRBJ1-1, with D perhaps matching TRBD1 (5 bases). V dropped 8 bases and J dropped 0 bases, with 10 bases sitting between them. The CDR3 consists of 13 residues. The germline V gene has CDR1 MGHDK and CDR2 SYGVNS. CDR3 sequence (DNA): TGTGCCAGCCTCGGGACTTTGAACACTGAAGCTTTCTTT. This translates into CASLGTLNTEAFF. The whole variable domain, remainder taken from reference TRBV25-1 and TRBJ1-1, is EADIYQTPRYLVIGTGKKITLECSQTMGHDKMYWYQQDPGMELHLIHYSYGVNSTEKGDLSSESTVSRIRTEHFPLTLESARPSHTSQYLCASLGTLNTEAFFGQGTRLTVV.

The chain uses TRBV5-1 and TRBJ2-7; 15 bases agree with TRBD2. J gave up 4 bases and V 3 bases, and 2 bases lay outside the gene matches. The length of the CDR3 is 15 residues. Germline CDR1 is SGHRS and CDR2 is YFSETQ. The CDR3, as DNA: TGCGCCAGCAGCTGGGGACTAGCGGGAGGATACGAGCAGTACTTC. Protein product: CASSWGLAGGYEQYF.

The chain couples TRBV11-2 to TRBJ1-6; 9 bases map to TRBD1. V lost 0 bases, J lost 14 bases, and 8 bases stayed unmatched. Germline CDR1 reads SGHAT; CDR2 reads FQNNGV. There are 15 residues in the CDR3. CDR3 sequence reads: CASSLDLGTGKSLHF. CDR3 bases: TGTGCCAGCAGCTTAGATTTAGGGACAGGGAAGTCCCTCCACTTT.

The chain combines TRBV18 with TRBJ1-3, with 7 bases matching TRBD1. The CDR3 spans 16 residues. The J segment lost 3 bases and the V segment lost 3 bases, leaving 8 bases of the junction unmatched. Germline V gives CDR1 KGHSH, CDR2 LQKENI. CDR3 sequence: CASSPRTGSGGNTIYF. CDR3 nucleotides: TGTGCCAGCTCACCCAGGACAGGATCAGGTGGAAACACCATATATTTT.

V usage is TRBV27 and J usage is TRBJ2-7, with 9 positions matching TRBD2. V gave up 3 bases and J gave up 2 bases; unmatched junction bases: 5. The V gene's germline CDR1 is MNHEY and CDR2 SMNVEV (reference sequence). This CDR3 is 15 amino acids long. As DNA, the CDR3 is TGTGCCAGCAGTTTGGGCGGGAGGGGGGCCTACGAGCAGTACTTC. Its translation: CASSLGGRGAYEQYF.

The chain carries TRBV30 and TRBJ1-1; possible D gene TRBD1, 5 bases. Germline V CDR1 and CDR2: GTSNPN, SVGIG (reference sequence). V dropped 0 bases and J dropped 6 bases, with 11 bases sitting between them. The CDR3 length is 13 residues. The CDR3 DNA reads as TGTGCCTGGAGTGTACTCAGGGAGGCTGAAGCTTTCTTT. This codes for CAWSVLREAEAFF.

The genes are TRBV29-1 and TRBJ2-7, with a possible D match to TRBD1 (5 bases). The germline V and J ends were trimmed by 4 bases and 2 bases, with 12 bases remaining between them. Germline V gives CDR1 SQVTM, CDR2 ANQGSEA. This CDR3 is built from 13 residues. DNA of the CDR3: TGCAGCGTTGGGCCGGCAGGGCCCTACGAGCAGTACTTC. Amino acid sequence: CSVGPAGPYEQYF.

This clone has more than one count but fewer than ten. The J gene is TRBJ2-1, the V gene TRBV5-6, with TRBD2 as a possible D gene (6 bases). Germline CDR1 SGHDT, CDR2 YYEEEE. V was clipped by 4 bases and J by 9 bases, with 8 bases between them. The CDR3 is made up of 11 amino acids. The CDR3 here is CASSKGLEQFF. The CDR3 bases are TGTGCCAGCAGCAAGGGACTTGAGCAGTTCTTC.

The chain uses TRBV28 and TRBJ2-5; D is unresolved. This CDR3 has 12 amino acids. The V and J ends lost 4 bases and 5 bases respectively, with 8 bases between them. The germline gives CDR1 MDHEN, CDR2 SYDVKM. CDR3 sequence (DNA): TGTGCCAGCAGTTCCGGAGCTGAGACCCAGTACTTC. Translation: CASSSGAETQYF.

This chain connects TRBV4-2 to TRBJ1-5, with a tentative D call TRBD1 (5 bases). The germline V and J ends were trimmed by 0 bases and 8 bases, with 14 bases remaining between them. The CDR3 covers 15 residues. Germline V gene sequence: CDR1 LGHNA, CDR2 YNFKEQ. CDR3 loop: CASSQETGGREPQHF. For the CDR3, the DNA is TGTGCCAGCAGCCAAGAAACCGGGGGTAGAGAGCCCCAGCATTTT.

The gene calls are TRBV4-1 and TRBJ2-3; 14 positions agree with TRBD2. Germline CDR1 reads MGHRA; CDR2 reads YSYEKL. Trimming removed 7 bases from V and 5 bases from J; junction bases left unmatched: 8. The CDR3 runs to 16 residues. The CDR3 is CASTPLGLAGVDTQYF. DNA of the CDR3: TGCGCCAGCACCCCTCTGGGACTAGCGGGAGTAGATACGCAGTATTTT.

The chain's CDR3 is CASSDRLAGVGEQFF. The CDR3 region has the DNA TGTGCCAGCAGCGACCGACTAGCGGGAGTCGGAGAGCAGTTCTTC. The chain uses TRBV7-3 and TRBJ2-1; 12 bases fit TRBD2. Germline loops: CDR1 SGHTA, CDR2 FQGTGA. Trimming took 5 bases from V and 10 from J; bases not matched to a gene: 9. The CDR3 runs to 15 residues.

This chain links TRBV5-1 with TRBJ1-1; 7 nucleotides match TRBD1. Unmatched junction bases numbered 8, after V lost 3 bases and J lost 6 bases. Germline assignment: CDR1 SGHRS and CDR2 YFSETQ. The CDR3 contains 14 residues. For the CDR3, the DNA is TGCGCCAGCAGCTCTTCGACAGGGTACGCTGAAGCTTTCTTT. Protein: CASSSSTGYAEAFF.

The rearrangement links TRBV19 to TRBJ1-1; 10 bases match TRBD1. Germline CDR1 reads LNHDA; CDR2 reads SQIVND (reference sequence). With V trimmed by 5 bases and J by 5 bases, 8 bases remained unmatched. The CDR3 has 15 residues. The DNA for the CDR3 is TGTGCCAGTAGTGCGCCCGACAGGGGGCCTACTGAAGCTTTCTTT. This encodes CASSAPDRGPTEAFF. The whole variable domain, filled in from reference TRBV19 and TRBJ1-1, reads DGGITQSPKYLFRKEGQNVTLSCEQNLNHDAMYWYRQDPGQGLRLIYYSQIVNDFQKGDIAEGYSVSREKKESFPLTVTSAQKNPTAFYLCASSAPDRGPTEAFFGQGTRLTVV.